The table lists the clone carrying this T cell receptor beta chain with a count of one. Its antigen remains unknown. Germline is not matched at one junction end, which may reflect a read error. As to treatment: roughly 20 received Ad26.COV2.S at low or high dose, single or two shots; 5 received placebo; per-sample allocation not given. Specimens were obtained on day 63 following the first vaccine or placebo injection. In Boston, the donor was an adult between 18-55 years of age. The length of the CDR3 is 14 residues. Germline assignment: CDR1 LGHNT and CDR2 FRNRAP. These data are taken from a study of Ad26.COV2.S vaccination and SARS-CoV-2 variants. Only in-frame clones appear in the TCRdb table, and some are missing; sequencing was by immunoSEQ multiplex PCR. The data contain 250,000 to 300,000 clones, about 89% of them singletons. Study conclusions and caveats: Recipients of either vaccine or placebo displayed similar breadth of non-spike TCRs. An underestimation of total T cell responses may have resulted from the TCR breadth and depth analyses.

This receptor was identified in a person between 18 and 65 years old who received the Ad26.COV2.S COVID-19 vaccine or a placebo. Here the sequenced sample was peripheral blood, taken in a trial of Ad26.COV2.S vaccine versus placebo. The chain recombines TRBV12-5 with TRBJ2-3; 12 bases fit TRBD2. Here the CDR3 reads CASGSLAGGDTQYF. CDR3 DNA sequence: TGTGCTAGTGGCTCACTAGCGGGAGGAGATACGCAATATTTT.